The clone carrying this T cell receptor (beta chain) was recorded a few times. This sample stems from a study of OX40 agonist ivuxolimab in advanced cancers. Only in-frame clones appear in the TCRdb table, and some are missing; sequencing was by immunoSEQ multiplex PCR. The sample yields around 70,000 clones, around 86% seen once. The V gene end was trimmed by 6 bases and the J gene end by 5 bases; junction bases not matched to a gene: 8. The germline gives CDR1 MNHEY, CDR2 SMNVEV (reference sequence). This CDR3 has 14 residues. The source of this sequence is an adult with an advanced solid tumor such as melanoma, head and neck, liver or kidney cancer. The chain combines TRBV27 with TRBJ2-3; 7 bases fit TRBD1. The sample here was CD4+ or CD8+ T cells sorted from blood, taken in a trial of the OX40 agonist ivuxolimab. Written as DNA, the CDR3 is TGTGCCAGCAGCTTGACAGGGTATCAAGATACGCAGTATTTT. Amino acids: CASSLTGYQDTQYF.